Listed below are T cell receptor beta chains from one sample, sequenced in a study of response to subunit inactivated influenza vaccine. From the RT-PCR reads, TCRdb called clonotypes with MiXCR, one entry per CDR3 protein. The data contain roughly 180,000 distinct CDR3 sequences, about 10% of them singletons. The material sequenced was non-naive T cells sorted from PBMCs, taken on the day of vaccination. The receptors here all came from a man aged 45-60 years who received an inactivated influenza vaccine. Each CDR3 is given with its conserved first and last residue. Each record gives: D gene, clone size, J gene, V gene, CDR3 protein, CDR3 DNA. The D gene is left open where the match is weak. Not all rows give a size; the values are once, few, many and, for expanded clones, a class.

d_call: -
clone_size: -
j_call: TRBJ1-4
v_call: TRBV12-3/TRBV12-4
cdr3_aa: CASSFGATNEKLFF
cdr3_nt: TGTGCCAGCAGTTTTGGCGCAACTAATGAAAAACTGTTTTTT

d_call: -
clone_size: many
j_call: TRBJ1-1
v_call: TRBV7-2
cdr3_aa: CASSLAVTNTEAFF
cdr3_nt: TGTGCCAGCAGTTTAGCCGTCACGAACACTGAAGCTTTCTTT

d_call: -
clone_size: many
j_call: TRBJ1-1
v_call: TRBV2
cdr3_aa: CASRDRVNTEAFF
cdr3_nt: TGTGCCAGCAGGGACCGGGTGAACACTGAAGCTTTCTTT

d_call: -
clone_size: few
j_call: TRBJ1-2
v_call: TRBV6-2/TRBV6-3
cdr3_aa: CASSGLNYGYTF
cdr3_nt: TGTGCCAGCAGTGGACTCAACTATGGCTACACCTTC

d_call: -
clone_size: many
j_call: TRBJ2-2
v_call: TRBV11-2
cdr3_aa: CASSLVFHQNTGELFF
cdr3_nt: TGTGCCAGCAGCTTAGTTTTTCACCAAAACACCGGGGAGCTGTTTTTT

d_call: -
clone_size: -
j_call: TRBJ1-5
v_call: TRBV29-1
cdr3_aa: CSVEDVRVDGNQPQHF
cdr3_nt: TGCAGCGTTGAAGATGTAAGGGTTGATGGCAATCAGCCCCAGCATTTT

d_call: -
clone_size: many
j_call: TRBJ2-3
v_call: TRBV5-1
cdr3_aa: CASSLAALKSTDTQYF
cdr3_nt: TGCGCCAGCAGCTTGGCGGCTTTGAAGAGCACAGATACGCAGTATTTT

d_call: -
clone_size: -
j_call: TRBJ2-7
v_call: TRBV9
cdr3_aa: CASSAASDTYEQYF
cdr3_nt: TGTGCCAGCAGCGCGGCTAGCGATACCTACGAGCAGTACTTC

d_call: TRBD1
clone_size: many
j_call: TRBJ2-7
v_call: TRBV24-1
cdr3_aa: CATSDPRRQGDEQYF
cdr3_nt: TGTGCCACCAGTGATCCCCGAAGACAGGGAGACGAGCAGTACTTC

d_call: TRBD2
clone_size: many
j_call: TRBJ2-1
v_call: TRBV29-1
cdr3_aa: CSVEDTSGRAEQFF
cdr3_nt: TGCAGCGTTGAAGATACGAGCGGGAGAGCTGAGCAGTTCTTC

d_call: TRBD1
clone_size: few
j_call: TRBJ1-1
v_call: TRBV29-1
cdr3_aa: CSVDRGRRNTEAFF
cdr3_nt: TGCAGCGTTGACAGGGGGCGGCGGAACACTGAAGCTTTCTTT

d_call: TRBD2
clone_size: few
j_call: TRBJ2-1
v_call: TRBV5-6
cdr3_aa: CASSFLTAGDNEQFF
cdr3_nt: TGTGCCAGCAGCTTTTTGACGGCGGGAGACAATGAGCAGTTCTTC

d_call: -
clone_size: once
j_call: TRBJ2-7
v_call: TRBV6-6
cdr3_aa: CASRRTQYEQYF
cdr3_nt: TGTGCCAGCAGGCGGACGCAGTACGAGCAGTACTTC

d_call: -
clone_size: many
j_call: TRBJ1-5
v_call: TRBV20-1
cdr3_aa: CSASGQPPAQHF
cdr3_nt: TGCAGTGCTAGTGGACAGCCTCCCGCCCAGCATTTT

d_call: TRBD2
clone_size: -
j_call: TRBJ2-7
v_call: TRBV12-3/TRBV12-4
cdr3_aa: CASSLGAGGFGEQYF
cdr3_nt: TGTGCCAGCAGTTTAGGTGCGGGAGGGTTTGGGGAGCAGTACTTC